The present entry profiles one T cell receptor beta chain with its context. Its antigen remains unidentified. The data originate from a study of vaccination effects on CD4 cells after COVID-19. Prior to sequencing, the ViraFEST assay stimulated PBMC with viral peptide pools, which expanded the antigen-specific CD4+ T cells. Cells that had been cultured for 10 days were the source of isolated CD4+ T cells. This table comes from immunoSEQ multiplex PCR, and its TCRdb copy is limited to in-frame clones, with some not included. Found here are 45,000 to 65,000 clones, around 75% of them singletons; the top ten hold about 2.4%. J lost 1 base, V lost 2 bases, and 3 bases had no gene match. CDR3 size: 16 residues. The V gene's germline CDR1 is SGHDT and CDR2 YYEEEE. Study-wide findings and caveats: Clones from infection and from vaccination both contracted markedly late after vaccination.

Sequenced here: CD4+ T cells from PBMCs cultured with HCoV-229E spike peptides, sampled before COVID-19 vaccination. The chain combines TRBV5-6 with TRBJ2-5; TRBD2 matches at 12 bases. This sequence was found in a human donor who received a COVID-19 vaccine. The CDR3 here is CASSLGLAGLQETQYF. CDR3 DNA: TGTGCCAGCAGCTTAGGACTAGCGGGGCTCCAAGAGACCCAGTACTTC.